The rows below give T cell receptor beta chains drawn from one sample of a study of CD8+CD57+ T cells in acquired aplastic anemia. Each CDR3 protein is one row after TCRdb ran MiXCR on the reads. The sample consists of over 150,000 distinct CDR3 sequences, less than 65% of them appearing once. Sequencing input: sorted CD4+, CD8+, or CD8+CD57+ T cells (not recorded which) from PBMCs. The receptor source for this set is a human donor with aplastic anemia. Both conserved end residues are part of each CDR3. The order of the fields is D gene, V gene, J gene, clone size, CDR3 DNA, CDR3 protein. A D gene is named only where the DNA matches it firmly. Clone size is not always given. Where it is, it says once, few, many or a class for expanded clones.

NA	TRBV7-9	TRBJ2-7	NA	TGTGCCAGCAGCTTAGGTCCCCGGGTGCCCTCCTACGAGCAGTACTTC	CASSLGPRVPSYEQYF
TRBD2	TRBV15	TRBJ2-1	NA	TGTGCCACCGGGAGGGGCAGCTCCTACAATGAGCAGTTCTTC	CATGRGSSYNEQFF
TRBD1	TRBV29-1	TRBJ1-2	NA	TGCAGCGTTGAGTCACAGGGGTTTGGCTACACCTTC	CSVESQGFGYTF
TRBD2	TRBV20-1	TRBJ2-7	few	TGCAGTGCTAGAGACAGCGGGGGGGCCGACGAGCAGTACTTC	CSARDSGGADEQYF
NA	TRBV7-6	TRBJ1-5	NA	TGTGCCAGCAGCCTAGGCGGGGGTTTCAATCAGCCCCAGCATTTT	CASSLGGGFNQPQHF
NA	TRBV6-1	TRBJ2-1	NA	TGTGCCAGCAGTTTCTCCGATGAGCAGTTCTTC	CASSFSDEQFF
NA	TRBV25-1	TRBJ1-6	once	TGTGCCAGCAGTGGGGCGGGGGGCTATAATTCACCCCTCCACTTT	CASSGAGGYNSPLHF
NA	TRBV15	TRBJ2-7	NA	TGTGCCACTAGCAGAGACGACTGCTACGAGCAGTACTTC	CATSRDDCYEQYF
NA	TRBV24-1	TRBJ2-5	NA	TGTGCCGCAGAGACCCAGTACTTC	CAAETQYF
NA	TRBV5-5	TRBJ1-2	few	TGTGCCAGCAGTTACCAGGTTACCTATGGCTACACCTTC	CASSYQVTYGYTF
TRBD2	TRBV5-1	TRBJ2-3	many	TGCGCCAGCAGCTTGGACAGCGGGGGGCGCACAGATACGCAGTATTTT	CASSLDSGGRTDTQYF
NA	TRBV7-8	TRBJ2-1	NA	TGTGCCAGCAGCTTAAGTCTCAGCAGCCATGAGCAGTTCTTC	CASSLSLSSHEQFF
NA	TRBV7-3	TRBJ2-3	once	TGTGCCAGCAGCTTAACATCTTTAGGCGATACGCAGTATTTT	CASSLTSLGDTQYF
NA	TRBV29-1	TRBJ1-2	NA	TGCAGCGTAGGGGGGGAGGCGAGTATTCGTGGCTACACCTTC	CSVGGEASIRGYTF
TRBD2	TRBV7-2	TRBJ2-5	NA	TGTGCCAGCAGCTTAGCGGGCAGGGACTATCGGACCCAGTACTTC	CASSLAGRDYRTQYF
TRBD1	TRBV9	TRBJ1-2	NA	TGTGCCAGCAGCGGCGGGACAGGCGGCAACTATGGCTACACCTTC	CASSGGTGGNYGYTF
NA	TRBV25-1	TRBJ1-6	NA	TGTGCCAGCGCCTCGGCAGAGAGAGATCCACCCCTCCACTTT	CASASAERDPPLHF
NA	TRBV6-1	TRBJ1-1	NA	TGTGCCGGCAGCGGGAGCGAGAACACTGAAGCTTTCTTT	CAGSGSENTEAFF
TRBD1	TRBV10-3	TRBJ2-7	NA	TGTGCCATCAGTGAGTCGATGGGACAGGGCTCCTACGAGCAGTACTTC	CAISESMGQGSYEQYF
TRBD2	TRBV5-1	TRBJ2-1	many	TGCGCCAGCAGCTCGCCACCCGTAGCGGGGGGTAGGAACAATGAGCAGTTCTTC	CASSSPPVAGGRNNEQFF
TRBD1	TRBV20-1	TRBJ1-1	NA	TGCAGTGCTAGTTTCGGGACAGGGAGGAACACTGAAGCTTTCTTT	CSASFGTGRNTEAFF
NA	TRBV12-3/TRBV12-4	TRBJ2-7	NA	TGTGCCAGCAGCCGCCGGACGGAGGGCGAGCAGTACTTC	CASSRRTEGEQYF
TRBD2	TRBV7-2	TRBJ2-3	few	TGTGCCAGCAGCCGGACTAGCGGGGGGGCAGATACGCAGTATTTT	CASSRTSGGADTQYF
NA	TRBV7-9	TRBJ2-2	NA	TGTGCCAGCAACCTGGGCAGGACCGGGGAGCTGTTTTTT	CASNLGRTGELFF
NA	TRBV15	TRBJ1-2	NA	TGTGCCACCAGCAGAGAGAGGGGTGTCAACTATGGCTACACCTTC	CATSRERGVNYGYTF
NA	TRBV7-3	TRBJ2-3	NA	TGTGCCAGCAGCCCGCCTGGGACCACAGATACGCAGTATTTT	CASSPPGTTDTQYF
TRBD2	TRBV12-5	TRBJ2-7	many	TGTGCTAGTGGTTTAGGGACTACCTACGAGCAGTACTTC	CASGLGTTYEQYF
NA	TRBV7-2	TRBJ1-3	NA	TGTGCCAGCAGCTCGACAGTCGTAAATGGAAACACCATATATTTT	CASSSTVVNGNTIYF
NA	TRBV5-1	TRBJ1-1	many	TGCGCCAGCAGCTCTCGGGCCTTGAACACTGAAGCTTTCTTT	CASSSRALNTEAFF
TRBD2	TRBV2	TRBJ2-3	few	TGTGCCGTCCGGGACTACGAGCGGACAGATACGCAGTATTTT	CAVRDYERTDTQYF
TRBD2	TRBV7-2	TRBJ2-7	NA	TGTGCCAGCAACAGCGGGGGGTCTACCTACGAGCAGTACTTC	CASNSGGSTYEQYF
NA	TRBV20-1	TRBJ1-5	few	TGCAGTGCTAGCCGGCGGCTTAGCAATCAGCCCCAGCATTTT	CSASRRLSNQPQHF
NA	TRBV29-1	TRBJ2-1	NA	TGCAGCGCAACCCCCGCGTCCTACAATGAGCAGTTCTTC	CSATPASYNEQFF
NA	TRBV19	TRBJ1-5	NA	TGTGCCAGTATCCCCGGGACCCCTTACAATCAGCCCCAGCATTTT	CASIPGTPYNQPQHF
NA	TRBV10-3	TRBJ2-7	NA	TGTGCCATCAGTGCGTCGGGATCCTACGAGCAGTACTTC	CAISASGSYEQYF
NA	TRBV2	TRBJ1-1	NA	TGTGCCAGCAAGTACAGCCCGAACACTGAAGCTTTCTTT	CASKYSPNTEAFF
NA	TRBV19	TRBJ1-1	NA	TGTGCCAGTAGTAGGGTGGCCACTGAAGCTTTCTTT	CASSRVATEAFF
TRBD1	TRBV19	TRBJ1-6	NA	TGTGCCAGTGCGCTCCCGGGACAGAATAATTCACCCCTCCACTTT	CASALPGQNNSPLHF
NA	TRBV7-9	TRBJ1-2	many	TGTGCCAGCAGCTTCTCCCCAGATAACTATGGCTACACCTTC	CASSFSPDNYGYTF
TRBD1	TRBV4-1	TRBJ2-7	many	TGCGCCAGCAGCCAAGAGTACAGGGGGCTCGACGAGCAGTACTTC	CASSQEYRGLDEQYF
TRBD1	TRBV7-6	TRBJ2-7	NA	TGTGCCAGCAGCTACGACAGGGTCGGGTCCTACGAGCAGTACTTC	CASSYDRVGSYEQYF
NA	TRBV24-1	TRBJ2-3	few	TGTGCCACCAGTGACGCTAGGAGCACAGATACGCAGTATTTT	CATSDARSTDTQYF
NA	TRBV19	TRBJ2-3	NA	TGTGCCAGTACGACGAGGGGGGTGAGCGGCGGCACAGATACGCAGTATTTT	CASTTRGVSGGTDTQYF
NA	TRBV7-2	TRBJ2-2	once	TGTGCCAGCAGCTTAGGGTCGACGGGAGTCAACACCGGGGAGCTGTTTTTT	CASSLGSTGVNTGELFF
NA	TRBV7-9	TRBJ1-6	NA	TGTGTCAGCGAAAGGGTCTCCTATAATTCACCCCTCCACTTT	CVSERVSYNSPLHF
TRBD1	TRBV5-8	TRBJ1-5	NA	TGTGCCAGCAGGAGTCGGGACAGGGTATATCAGCCCCAGCATTTT	CASRSRDRVYQPQHF